This T cell receptor (beta chain) was sequenced during a study of shared clonotypes between healthy human individuals. Overall study results and limits: Naive subsets generally had larger estimated richness than memory subsets. Clonotypes shared by all four donors outscored non-shared clonotypes in generation probability.

V was shortened by 5 bases and J by 5 bases, with 15 bases between the two germline ends. CDR1 and CDR2 (germline): MNHNS, SASEGT. This CDR3 has 14 residues. With regard to this clone: As yet, its antigen is unknown.

Sequenced by immunoSEQ multiplex PCR; TCRdb stores in-frame clones only, minus some. The sample has 1,400,000 or so clones, approximately 98.5% seen once. The rearrangement uses TRBV6-1 and TRBJ1-1, with D unclear. This receptor was identified in a man between 25 and 39 years old in good health. Sequencing was done on a sample of naive CD4+ T cells sorted from blood. As for subset: CD45RA+ positively selected. The CDR3 DNA follows: TGTGCCAGCAGTCCGTACGTTGGTTTGACTGAAGCTTTCTTT. It is translated as CASSPYVGLTEAFF.